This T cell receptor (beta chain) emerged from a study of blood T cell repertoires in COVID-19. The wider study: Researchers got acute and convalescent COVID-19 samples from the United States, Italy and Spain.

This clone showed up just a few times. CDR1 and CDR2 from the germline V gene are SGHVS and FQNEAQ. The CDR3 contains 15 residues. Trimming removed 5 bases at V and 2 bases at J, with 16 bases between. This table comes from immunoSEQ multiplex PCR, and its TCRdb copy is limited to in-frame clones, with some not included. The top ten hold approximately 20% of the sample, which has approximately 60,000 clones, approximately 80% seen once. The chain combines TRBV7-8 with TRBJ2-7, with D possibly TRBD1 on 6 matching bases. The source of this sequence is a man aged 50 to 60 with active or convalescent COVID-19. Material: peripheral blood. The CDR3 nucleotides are TGTGCCAGCAGCGCCGATACAGGGTCCCCCTACGAGCAGTACTTC. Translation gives CASSADTGSPYEQYF.